This TCR beta chain was documented in a study of T cells in Graves' hyperthyroidism and ophthalmopathy. Overall study findings and caveats: Within blood appeared most thyroid clonotypes that had expanded above 0.001.

This clonotype occurred a few times. What it recognizes is unknown. Germline V lookup: CDR1 SGHTA, CDR2 FQGNSA. This CDR3 spans 17 amino acids. Losses at the gene ends were 4 bases for V and 3 bases for J; bases not matched to a gene: 11. Patients between 18 and 65 years old had hyperthyroidism, newly diagnosed and lasting under 2 months. RNA transcripts provided the source from which TCR beta CDR3 regions were amplified. The TCR CDR3 was amplified in a first-round RT-PCR using the HTBI primer set. MiXCR, applied by TCRdb to the multiplex PCR reads, yields one record per CDR3 protein. The repertoire holds around 690,000 distinct CDR3 sequences, with 17% as singletons.

The clonotype was recovered from a middle-aged man with Graves' hyperthyroidism. This chain connects TRBV7-2 to TRBJ1-4; 7 nucleotides line up with TRBD1. The specimen sequenced was blood. The CDR3 bases are TGTGCCAGCAGCTCAAACCCAGGGGGACTATCTAATGAAAAACTGTTTTTT. Residues: CASSSNPGGLSNEKLFF.